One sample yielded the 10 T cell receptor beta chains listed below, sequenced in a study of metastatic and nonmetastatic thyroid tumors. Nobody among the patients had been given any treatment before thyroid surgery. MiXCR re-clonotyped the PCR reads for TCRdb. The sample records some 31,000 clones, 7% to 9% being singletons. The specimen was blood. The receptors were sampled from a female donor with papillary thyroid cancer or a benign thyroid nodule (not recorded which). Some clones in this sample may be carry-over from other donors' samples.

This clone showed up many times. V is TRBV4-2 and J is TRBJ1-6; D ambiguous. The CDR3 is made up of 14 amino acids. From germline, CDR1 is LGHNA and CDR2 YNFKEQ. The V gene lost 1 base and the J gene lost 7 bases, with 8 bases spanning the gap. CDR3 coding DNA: TGTGCCAGCAGCCAAGGATCGGGCAATTCACCCCTCCACTTT. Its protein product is CASSQGSGNSPLHF.

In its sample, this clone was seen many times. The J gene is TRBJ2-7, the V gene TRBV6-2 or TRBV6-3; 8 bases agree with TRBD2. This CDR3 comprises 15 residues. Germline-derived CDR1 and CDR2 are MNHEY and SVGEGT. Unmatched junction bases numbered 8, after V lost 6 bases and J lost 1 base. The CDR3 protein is CASRGSGRFSYEQYF. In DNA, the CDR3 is TGTGCCAGCAGGGGAAGCGGGAGATTTTCCTACGAGCAGTACTTC.

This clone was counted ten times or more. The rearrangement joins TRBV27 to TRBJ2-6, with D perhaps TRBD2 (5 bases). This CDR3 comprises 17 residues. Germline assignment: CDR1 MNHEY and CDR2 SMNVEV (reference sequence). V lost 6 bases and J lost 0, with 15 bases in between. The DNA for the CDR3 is TGTGCCAGCAGCCTCGAGCGAGACTACTCTGGGGCCAACGTCCTGACTTTC. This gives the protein CASSLERDYSGANVLTF.

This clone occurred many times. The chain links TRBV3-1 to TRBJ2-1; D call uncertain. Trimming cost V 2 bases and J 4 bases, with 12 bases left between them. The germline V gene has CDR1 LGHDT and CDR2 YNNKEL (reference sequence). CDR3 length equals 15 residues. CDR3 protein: CASSQRAVKYNEQFF. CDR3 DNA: TGTGCCAGCAGCCAACGCGCAGTTAAGTACAATGAGCAGTTCTTC.

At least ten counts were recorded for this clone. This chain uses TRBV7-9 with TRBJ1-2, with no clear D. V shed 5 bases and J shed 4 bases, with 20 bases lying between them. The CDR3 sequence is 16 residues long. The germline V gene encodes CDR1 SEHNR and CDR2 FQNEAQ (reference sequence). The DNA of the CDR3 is TGTGCCAGCAGCCCTACCCGGTTGGGGTCACCCTATGGCTACACCTTC. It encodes CASSPTRLGSPYGYTF.

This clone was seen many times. Written as DNA, the CDR3 is TGTGCCAGTAAATATACGAACACTGAAGCTTTCTTT. Its translation is CASKYTNTEAFF. This rearrangement joins TRBV19 to TRBJ1-1; D gene uncertain. In germline, CDR1 is LNHDA, CDR2 SQIVND (reference sequence). The CDR3 is 12 amino acids. Trimming removed 7 bases from V and 1 base from J, with 7 bases in between.

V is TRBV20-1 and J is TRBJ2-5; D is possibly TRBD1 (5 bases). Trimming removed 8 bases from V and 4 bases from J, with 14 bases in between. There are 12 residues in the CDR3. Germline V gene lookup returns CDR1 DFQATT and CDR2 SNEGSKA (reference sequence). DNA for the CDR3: TGCAGTACTGGAGCACAGGCAGAGACCCAGTACTTC. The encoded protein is CSTGAQAETQYF.

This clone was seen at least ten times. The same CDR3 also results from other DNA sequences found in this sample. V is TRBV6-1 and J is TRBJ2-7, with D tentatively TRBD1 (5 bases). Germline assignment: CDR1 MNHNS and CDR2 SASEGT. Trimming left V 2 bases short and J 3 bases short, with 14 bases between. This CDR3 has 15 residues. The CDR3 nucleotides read TGTGCCAGCAGTGAATTCGGGCAGGGAAGCTACGAGCAGTACTTC. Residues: CASSEFGQGSYEQYF.

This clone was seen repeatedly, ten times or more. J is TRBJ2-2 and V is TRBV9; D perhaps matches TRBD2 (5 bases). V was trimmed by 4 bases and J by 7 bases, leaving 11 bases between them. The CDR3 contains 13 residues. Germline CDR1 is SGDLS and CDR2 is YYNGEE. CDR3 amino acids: CASSSVGGGELFF. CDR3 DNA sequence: TGTGCCAGCAGCTCAGTAGGAGGCGGGGAGCTGTTTTTT.

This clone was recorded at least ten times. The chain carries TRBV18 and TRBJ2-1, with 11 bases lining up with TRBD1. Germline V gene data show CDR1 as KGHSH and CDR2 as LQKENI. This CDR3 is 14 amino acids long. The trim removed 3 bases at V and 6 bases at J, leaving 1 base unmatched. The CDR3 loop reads CASSPGTGGNEQFF. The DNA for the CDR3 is TGTGCCAGCTCACCCGGGACAGGGGGCAATGAGCAGTTCTTC. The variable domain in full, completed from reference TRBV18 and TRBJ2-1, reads NAGVMQNPRHLVRRRGQEARLRCSPMKGHSHVYWYRQLPEEGLKFMVYLQKENIIDESGMPKERFSAEFPKEGPSILRIQQVVRGDSAAYFCASSPGTGGNEQFFGPGTRLTVL.